The text below deals with one T cell receptor (beta chain). Antigen unknown. The entry originates in a study of cytomegalovirus exposure and HLA in healthy donors. Study summary: Early released data comprised some 91 million unique TCRs from HLA-typed donors.

General study points: Relative to the roughly 700-donor mean, N-insertions were reportedly fewer in an Asian-associated ancestry cluster in a later analysis. Later analysis suggested most CMV-associated TCR beta chains were HLA-restricted.

The PCR used 60 Vbeta and 13 Jbeta primers. Profiled with immunoSEQ multiplex PCR; TCRdb holds only in-frame clones, not every one. The repertoire holds roughly 71,000 clones, with about 78% as singletons. The CDR3 is 13 amino acids. Germline V gene lookup returns CDR1 SGHDT and CDR2 YYEEEE. V lost 3 bases, J lost 1 base, and 7 bases lay in between. The rearrangement joins TRBV5-6 to TRBJ1-1; D gene uncertain. This receptor was taken from a girl aged 10-17 years in good health and CMV-seropositive. The sample was PBMCs. DNA for the CDR3: TGTGCCAGCAGCTGGAGTCCGAACACTGAAGCTTTCTTT. Its translation is CASSWSPNTEAFF.